This T cell receptor beta chain was identified during a study of blood T cells in healthy people across ages. Looked up from germline, CDR1 is SGHRS and CDR2 is YFSETQ. The length of the CDR3 is 14 residues. V was cut by 1 base and J by 6 bases, with 14 bases left in between. This clonotype has only one observation. Primers used in a second PCR of roughly 6 to 11 cycles were a sample-barcoded 5' primer and a J-beta primer mix. Each CDR3 protein gets one entry after TCRdb re-called the 5' RACE reads with MiXCR. The sample includes 750,000 or so distinct CDR3 sequences, 25% of them seen just once. This same sample was also part of a study on T cells of mothers and their children. From that report: Each child contributed about 3 million TCR beta CDR3 reads, while each mother contributed over 8.5 million.

Sequenced: blood. This chain joins TRBV5-1 and TRBJ2-7, with D hard to call. This receptor was identified in a boy aged 5-17 years in good health. DNA of the CDR3: TGCGCCAGCAGCTTGACGGGCAGCTCTGGCGAGCAGTACTTC. It is translated as CASSLTGSSGEQYF. Full variable domain (missing parts from reference TRBV5-1 and TRBJ2-7): KAGVTQTPRYLIKTRGQQVTLSCSPISGHRSVSWYQQTPGQGLQFLFEYFSETQRNKGNFPGRFSGRQFSNSRSEMNVSTLELGDSALYLCASSLTGSSGEQYFGPGTRLTVT.